A single sample gave rise to the 27 T cell receptor beta chains below, sequenced in a study of blood T cells in healthy people across ages. Through a sample-barcoded 5' primer and a J-beta primer mix, a second PCR was run for roughly 7 to 12 cycles. TCRdb re-analysed the 5' RACE reads in MiXCR, keeping a single row per CDR3 protein. The table lists about 640,000 distinct CDR3 sequences, under 30% of them singletons. The sequencing input was blood. The origin of the receptors is a woman older than 75 in good health.

This clonotype has at least ten counts. This chain links TRBV6-5 with TRBJ2-4; TRBD1 aligns across 10 bases. CDR1 is MNHEY, CDR2 SVGAGI, per germline. The CDR3 has 12 residues. After removal of 6 bases from V and 12 bases from J, the junction contained 5 bases not matched to a gene. The CDR3 nucleotides are TGTGCCAGCAGCATTGGGACAGGGGCTCAGTACTTC. Amino acids: CASSIGTGAQYF.

This clonotype was picked up many times. This sequence may be a read error, since a much larger clone differs from it by one base. The chain carries TRBV6-5 and TRBJ2-5; TRBD1 aligns across 7 bases. The DNA end lines up better with TRBJ2-7; the J call may be wrong. Germline V gene lookup returns CDR1 MNHEY and CDR2 SVGAGI. The CDR3 has 13 amino acids. The CDR3 coding sequence is TGTGCCAGCAGGGGCAGGGGGTGCGGCGAGCAGTACTTC. As protein: CASRGRGCGEQYF.

The J gene is TRBJ2-7, the V gene TRBV21-1; the table's D call, TRBD1, has no DNA check behind it. TRBV21-1 is a pseudogene locus. The CDR3 is made up of 20 amino acids. The DNA of the CDR3 is TGTGCCAGCAGCAAAGACCCCTTTAGGAACAGGGTGATTAGCTCCTACGAGCAGTACTTC. It yields the protein CASSKDPFRNRVISSYEQYF.

On this clonotype: A much larger clone lies one base from this, so it may be a read error. The chain carries TRBV9 and TRBJ1-1, with unresolved D. Per the germline V gene, CDR1 is SGDLS and CDR2 is YYNGEE. The CDR3 has 14 residues. The CDR3 DNA is TGTGCCAGCAGCCCCGCGGGGTGGAACACTGGAGCTTTCTTT. Translation: CASSPAGWNTGAFF.

This clonotype was seen a handful of times. This chain uses TRBV19 with TRBJ2-3; D assignment may be TRBD1 or TRBD2 (5 bases each). Deletions cut 4 bases from V and 1 base from J, with 6 bases between. In germline, CDR1 is LNHDA, CDR2 SQIVND (reference sequence). There are 13 residues in the CDR3. CDR3 nucleotides: TGTGCCAGTAGTACGGGGCGCACAGATACGCAGTATTTT. The encoded protein is CASSTGRTDTQYF.

This chain uses TRBV12-1 with TRBJ2-1; the table calls TRBD2, which could not be checked here. TRBV12-1 is tagged as a pseudogene. The CDR3 contains 21 residues. Here the CDR3 DNA reads TGTGCCAGCAGCTTTGGAGGACGGCTAGCGGGGGGAAACTGGTACTACAATGAGCAGTTCTTC. Its translation is CASSFGGRLAGGNWYYNEQFF.

The J gene is TRBJ1-1, the V gene TRBV5-1; 9 bases map to TRBD1. The CDR3 spans 15 residues. The junction had 11 bases not matched to a gene; V was cut back by 2 bases and J by 9 bases. CDR1 and CDR2 from the germline V gene are SGHRS and YFSETQ. CDR3 bases: TGCGCCAGCAGCTTTGCCGGGACAGGGAGCATCCAAGCTTTCTTT. Translating it yields CASSFAGTGSIQAFF.

Concerning this clonotype: A single base separates this from a much larger clone, so it may be a read error. The CDR3 reads CASSEGMGIYEHYF. The CDR3 DNA follows: TGTGCCAGCAGTGAAGGAATGGGTATCTACGAGCATTACTTC. The chain employs TRBV2 and TRBJ2-7, with D uncertain. The CDR3 totals 14 residues. In germline, CDR1 is SNHLY, CDR2 FYNNEI.

Concerning this clonotype itself: Being one base from a much bigger clone, this may be a read error. The rearrangement uses TRBV29-1 and TRBJ2-1, with D perhaps assigned TRBD1 or TRBD2 (5 bases each). Germline V gene data show CDR1 as SQVTM and CDR2 as ANQGSEA. This CDR3 comprises 16 residues. The germline V and J ends were trimmed by 6 bases and 10 bases, with 28 bases remaining between them. CDR3 nucleotide sequence: TGCAGCGTCGGACCTACCGGGACGGACCTGCCATACGAGCAGTTCTTC. This sequence encodes CSVGPTGTDLPYEQFF.

The chain has TRBV15 and TRBJ2-2; TRBD1 or TRBD2 may be the D gene (5 bases each). With 0 bases removed from V and 2 bases from J, the gap between germline ends came to 10 bases. This CDR3 region has 16 residues. CDR1 and CDR2 from the germline V gene are LNHNV and YYDKDF (reference sequence). CDR3 in amino acids: CATSRDWGLNTGELFF. The CDR3 DNA follows: TGTGCCACCAGCAGAGATTGGGGGTTAAACACCGGGGAGCTGTTTTTT.

This clonotype has ten or more counts. This chain uses TRBV25-1 with TRBJ1-5; D ambiguous. This CDR3 is 14 amino acids long. Deletions cut 5 bases from V and 1 base from J, with 9 bases between. CDR1 is MGHDK, CDR2 SYGVNS, per germline. The DNA for the CDR3 is TGTGCCAGCAGTCTGTTTGGCAGCAATCAGCCCCAGCATTTT. Protein sequence: CASSLFGSNQPQHF.

This clonotype was seen at least ten times. The gene calls are TRBV3-1 and TRBJ2-1; D may be TRBD2 (5 bases). V lost 3 bases and J 4 bases, leaving 10 bases between the germline ends. The germline CDR1 and CDR2 sequences are LGHDT and YNNKEL (reference sequence). The CDR3 covers 14 residues. CDR3 loop: CASSQRRAYNEQFF. CDR3 sequence (DNA): TGTGCCAGCAGCCAGCGGCGGGCTTACAATGAGCAGTTCTTC.

This clonotype came up a few times. The chain couples TRBV6-1 to TRBJ1-5; the D gene is possibly TRBD1 (5 bases). Germline CDR1 and CDR2: MNHNS and SASEGT. The CDR3 totals 14 residues. V was cut by 3 bases and J by 7 bases, with 13 bases left in between. CDR3 region: CASSDLRGEQPQHF. In DNA, the CDR3 is TGTGCCAGCAGTGACTTGAGGGGAGAACAGCCCCAGCATTTT.

On this clonotype: A much larger clone differs from this one at a single base, so this may be a read error. The rearrangement uses TRBV20-1 and TRBJ2-6; D not resolved. This CDR3 spans 15 amino acids. The germline V gene has CDR1 DFQATT and CDR2 SNEGSKA (reference sequence). Trimming removed 0 bases at V and 2 bases at J, with 8 bases between. The CDR3 loop is CSAREWVAGANVLTF. DNA for the CDR3: TGCAGTGCTAGAGAGTGGGTGGCTGGGGCCAACGTCCTGACTTTC.

Many counts were recorded for this clonotype. The V and J genes are TRBV9 and TRBJ2-1; the D is unclear. The CDR3 length is 13 residues. From germline, CDR1 is SGDLS and CDR2 YYNGEE. The germline V and J ends were trimmed by 2 bases and 5 bases, with 8 bases remaining between them. The CDR3 nucleotides are TGTGCCAGCAGCGTGGTGGGGAACAATGAGCAGTTCTTC. Its translation is CASSVVGNNEQFF.

This clonotype was seen many times. J is TRBJ2-3 and V is TRBV28; 8 positions match TRBD2. Germline CDR1 is MDHEN and CDR2 is SYDVKM. The CDR3 contains 17 residues. V shed 6 bases and J 4 bases; nucleotides not matched to a gene: 15. The CDR3 nucleotides are TGTGCCAGCAGCCCATCCGGGGGGAGCGGGGGTGCAGATACGCAGTATTTT. Residues: CASSPSGGSGGADTQYF.

The rearrangement links TRBV7-3 to TRBJ2-5; D gene unclear. Germline assignment: CDR1 SGHTA and CDR2 FQGTGA. Trimming left V 5 bases short and J 5 bases short, with 12 bases between. The CDR3 has 13 residues. The CDR3 region has the DNA TGTGCCAGCAGCGGGAACCTGGGGGAGACCCAGTACTTC. This encodes CASSGNLGETQYF.

Details on this clonotype: It may be a read error: a sequence one base away is much more abundant. The gene calls are TRBV28 and TRBJ2-5; weak D call: TRBD2 (5 bases). CDR3 length: 14 residues. Between the trimmed V and J ends, which lost 7 bases and 11 bases, there was a span of 23 bases. Germline CDR1 and CDR2: MDHEN and SYDVKM. CDR3 residues: CASKRAGSYNEQYF. In nucleotides, the CDR3 is TGTGCCAGCAAGAGGGCCGGGTCCTACAATGAGCAGTACTTC.

The chain links TRBV13 to TRBJ1-1; the D is unclear. Between the trimmed V and J ends, which lost 3 bases and 3 bases, there was a span of 29 bases. The CDR3 extends over 20 amino acids. CDR1 is PRHDT, CDR2 FYEKMQ, per germline (reference sequence). CDR3 in amino acids: CASSFRSQVALGGMYTEAFF. CDR3 sequence (DNA): TGTGCCAGCAGCTTTAGGTCGCAGGTCGCCCTTGGAGGGATGTACACTGAAGCTTTCTTT. The whole variable domain, filled in from reference TRBV13 and TRBJ1-1, reads AAGVIQSPRHLIKEKRETATLKCYPIPRHDTVYWYQQGPGQDPQFLISFYEKMQSDKGSIPDRFSAQQFSDYHSELNMSSLELGDSALYFCASSFRSQVALGGMYTEAFFGQGTRLTVV.

This clonotype was observed at least ten times. This chain links TRBV20-1 with TRBJ1-2; D call uncertain. Trimming took off 4 bases at V and 1 base at J, with 10 bases between the two ends. Germline V gene lookup returns CDR1 DFQATT and CDR2 SNEGSKA (reference sequence). This CDR3 has 13 residues. The CDR3 here is CSANGHRNYGYTF. The CDR3 DNA is TGCAGTGCTAACGGCCACCGTAACTATGGCTACACCTTC.

Concerning this clonotype itself: A much larger clonotype is one base distant, so this may be a read error. The chain recombines TRBV6-4 with TRBJ2-7; TRBD2 matches at 11 bases. The V and J ends lost 0 bases and 7 bases, in that order; junction bases with no gene match: 5. The CDR3 loop spans 15 amino acids. CDR1 and CDR2 (germline): MRHNA, SNTAGT. CDR3 in amino acids: CASSDSSGGANEQYF. The CDR3 bases are TGTGCCAGCAGTGACTCTAGCGGGGGGGCCAATGAGCAGTACTTC.

The chain combines TRBV7-2 with TRBJ2-1, with 9 bases that match TRBD1. V shed 5 bases, J shed 9 bases, and the junction held 8 bases outside the gene matches. This CDR3 comprises 14 residues. Germline V CDR1 and CDR2: SGHTA, FQGNSA. CDR3 sequence reads: CASSARDRDGEQFF. The CDR3 nucleotides read TGTGCCAGCAGCGCCAGGGACAGGGATGGTGAGCAGTTCTTC.

This clonotype turned up a few times. DNA of the CDR3: TGTGCCAGCAGAACAACATCATGGGGCTTCGATGGCTACACCTTC. Translating gives CASRTTSWGFDGYTF. The chain recombines TRBV6-1 with TRBJ1-2; a possible D gene is TRBD1 (5 bases). V was shortened by 6 bases and J by 6 bases, with 20 bases between the two germline ends. Per germline, CDR1 MNHNS and CDR2 SASEGT. The CDR3 runs 15 residues.

As to this clonotype: One base away lies a much larger clone, so this may be a sequencing read error. The chain employs TRBV12-3 or TRBV12-4 and TRBJ1-1, with D tentatively TRBD1 (5 bases). Trimming removed 5 bases from V and 6 bases from J, with 16 bases in between. CDR3 length: 14 amino acids. The CDR3 coding sequence is TGTGCCAGCAGTAGGCAGGGTAGGTCCTCTGAAGCTTTCTTT. This translates into CASSRQGRSSEAFF.

This clonotype was recorded many times. The genes are TRBV6-1 and TRBJ2-7; D unclear. With 2 bases removed from V and 3 bases from J, the gap between germline ends came to 8 bases. This CDR3 region has 13 residues. CDR1 MNHNS and CDR2 SASEGT come from the germline V gene. In DNA, the CDR3 is TGTGCCAGCAGTGAATCCAGGATCTACGAGCAGTACTTC. Translation: CASSESRIYEQYF.

For this clonotype: A read error may account for a junction end that differs from germline. The chain couples TRBV5-1 to TRBJ2-3, with D possibly TRBD1 on 6 matching bases. CDR3 length: 15 amino acids. The germline gives CDR1 SGHRS, CDR2 YFSETQ. The CDR3 DNA follows: TGTGCCAGCAGCTCGGCCGAGGGGACAAGCGGTACGCAGTATTTT. Its translation is CASSSAEGTSGTQYF.

Details on this clonotype: Germline is not matched at one junction end, which may reflect a read error. This chain connects TRBV14 to TRBJ2-1; D is unresolved. The CDR3 is 13 amino acids. Germline assignment: CDR1 SGHDN and CDR2 FVKESK. CDR3 in DNA: TGCGCCAGCAGCCCGAATGTATTCTACGAGCAGTTCTTC. It encodes CASSPNVFYEQFF.